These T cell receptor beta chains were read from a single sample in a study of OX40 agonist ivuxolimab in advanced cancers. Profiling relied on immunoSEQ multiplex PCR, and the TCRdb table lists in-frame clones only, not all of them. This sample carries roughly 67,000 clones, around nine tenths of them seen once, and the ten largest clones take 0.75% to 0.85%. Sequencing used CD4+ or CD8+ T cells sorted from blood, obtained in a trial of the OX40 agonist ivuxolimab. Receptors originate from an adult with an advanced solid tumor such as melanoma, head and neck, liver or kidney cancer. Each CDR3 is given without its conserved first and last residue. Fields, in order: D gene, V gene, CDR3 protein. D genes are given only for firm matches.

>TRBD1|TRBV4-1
ASSQSGQGEAKNIQY
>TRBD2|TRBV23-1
AGTPSGEGDEQY
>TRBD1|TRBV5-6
ASTKDRVISPLH
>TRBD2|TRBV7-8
ASSLGVFSGGA
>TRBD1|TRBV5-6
ASSPGTGDGDTQY
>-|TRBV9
ASSVVASVNTEAF
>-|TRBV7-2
ASSPGHQNTEAF
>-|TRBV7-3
ASSLSGSQPQH
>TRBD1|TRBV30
AWSVYGRGSYQPQH
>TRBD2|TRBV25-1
ASSVLAGLTGELF
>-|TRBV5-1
ASSLGGANQPQH
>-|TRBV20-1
SAGRDSPLH
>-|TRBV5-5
ASSLSSLLSTDTQY
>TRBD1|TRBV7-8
ASSGQDFYGYT
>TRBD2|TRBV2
ASRFSGGAGSTGELF
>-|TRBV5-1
ASSPDRFYEQY
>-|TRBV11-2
ASSFGSTEQF
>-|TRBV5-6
ASSLVANEQF
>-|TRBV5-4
ASSLYSGNEQF
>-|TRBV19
ASSIEGGFNAEAF
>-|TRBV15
ATSRDYPGGPSYNEQF
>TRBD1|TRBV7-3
ASSSRDSSHYNEQF
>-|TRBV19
ASSLGETQY
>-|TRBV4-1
ASSQDWTTGKNIQY
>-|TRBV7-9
ASSYLGGAIPYEQY
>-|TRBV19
ASSPSGPGNTIY
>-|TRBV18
ASSPPNTEAF
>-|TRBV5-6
ASSLVSSRGNTEAF
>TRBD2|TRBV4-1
ASSPQGASGRGREQY
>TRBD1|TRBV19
ASRVPGQGRREQY
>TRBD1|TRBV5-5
ASSGDSLGEQY
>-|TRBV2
ASTPDGGKETQY
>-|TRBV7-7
ASSRDGRESETQY
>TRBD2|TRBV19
ASSTGLAGGSNTGELF
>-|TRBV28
ASSLTYNEQF
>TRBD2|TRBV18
ASSPTSDGNTGELF
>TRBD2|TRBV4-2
ASSQASGKQY
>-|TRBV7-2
ASSLEVSEAF
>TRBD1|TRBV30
AWKGDSFYGYT
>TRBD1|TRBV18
ASSPVQGVNEQY
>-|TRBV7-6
ASSFSGRSEQF
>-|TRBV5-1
ASSPDGTADGEQF